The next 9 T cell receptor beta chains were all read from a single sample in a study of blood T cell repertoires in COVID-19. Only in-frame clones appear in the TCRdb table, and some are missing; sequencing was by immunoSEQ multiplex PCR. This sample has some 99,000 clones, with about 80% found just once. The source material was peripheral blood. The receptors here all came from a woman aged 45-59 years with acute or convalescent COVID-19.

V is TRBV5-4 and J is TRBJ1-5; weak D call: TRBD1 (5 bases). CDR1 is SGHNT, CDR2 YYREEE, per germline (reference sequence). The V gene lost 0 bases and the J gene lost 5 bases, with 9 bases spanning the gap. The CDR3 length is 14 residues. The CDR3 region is CASSLEGSYQPQHF. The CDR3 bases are TGTGCCAGCAGCTTGGAGGGGTCCTATCAGCCCCAGCATTTT.

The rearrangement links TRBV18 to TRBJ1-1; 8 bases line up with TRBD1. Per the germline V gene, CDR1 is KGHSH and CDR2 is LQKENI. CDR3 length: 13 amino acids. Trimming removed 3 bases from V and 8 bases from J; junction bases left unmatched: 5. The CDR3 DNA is TGTGCCAGCTCACCGATAGACAGGGGCGAAGCTTTCTTT. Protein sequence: CASSPIDRGEAFF.

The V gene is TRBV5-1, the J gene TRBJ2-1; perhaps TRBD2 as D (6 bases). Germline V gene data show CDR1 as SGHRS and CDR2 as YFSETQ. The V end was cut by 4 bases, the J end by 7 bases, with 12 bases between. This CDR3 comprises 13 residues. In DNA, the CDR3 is TGCGCCAGCAGCCCCCCCGCGGGGAATGAGCAGTTCTTC. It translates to CASSPPAGNEQFF. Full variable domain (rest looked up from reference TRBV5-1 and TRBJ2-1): KAGVTQTPRYLIKTRGQQVTLSCSPISGHRSVSWYQQTPGQGLQFLFEYFSETQRNKGNFPGRFSGRQFSNSRSEMNVSTLELGDSALYLCASSPPAGNEQFFGPGTRLTVL.

CDR3 DNA: TGTGCCAGCTCACCCGACAGGACTAACTATGGCTACACCTTC. It codes for CASSPDRTNYGYTF. The chain combines TRBV18 with TRBJ1-2, with D tentatively TRBD1 (6 bases). Germline V gene sequence: CDR1 KGHSH, CDR2 LQKENI. Trimming took off 3 bases at V and 0 bases at J, with 8 bases between the two ends. The CDR3 length is 14 residues. The whole variable domain, remainder taken from reference TRBV18 and TRBJ1-2, is NAGVMQNPRHLVRRRGQEARLRCSPMKGHSHVYWYRQLPEEGLKFMVYLQKENIIDESGMPKERFSAEFPKEGPSILRIQQVVRGDSAAYFCASSPDRTNYGYTFGSGTRLTVV.

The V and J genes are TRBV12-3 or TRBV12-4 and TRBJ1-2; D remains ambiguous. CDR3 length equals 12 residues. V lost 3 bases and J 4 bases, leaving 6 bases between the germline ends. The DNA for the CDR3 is TGTGCCAGCAGTTTGTACGGCTATGGCTACACCTTC. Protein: CASSLYGYGYTF.

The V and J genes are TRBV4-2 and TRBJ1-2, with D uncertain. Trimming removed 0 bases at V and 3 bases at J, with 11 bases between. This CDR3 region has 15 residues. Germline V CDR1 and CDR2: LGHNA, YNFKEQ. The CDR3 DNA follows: TGTGCCAGCAGCCAAGATGTACGAGAGGACTATGGCTACACCTTC. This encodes CASSQDVREDYGYTF.

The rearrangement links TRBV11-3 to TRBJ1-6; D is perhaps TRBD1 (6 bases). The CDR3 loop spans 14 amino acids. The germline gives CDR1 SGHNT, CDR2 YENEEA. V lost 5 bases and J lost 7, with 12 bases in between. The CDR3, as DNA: TGTGCCAGCAGCCTAGGGGGAGTGAATTCACCCCTCCACTTT. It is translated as CASSLGGVNSPLHF.

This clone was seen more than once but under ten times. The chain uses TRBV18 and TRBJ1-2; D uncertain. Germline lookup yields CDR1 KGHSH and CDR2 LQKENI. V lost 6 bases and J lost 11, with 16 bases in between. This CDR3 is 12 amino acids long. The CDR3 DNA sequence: TGTGCCAGCTCGCCGGCGGGCGGAGGGTACACCTTC. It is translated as CASSPAGGGYTF. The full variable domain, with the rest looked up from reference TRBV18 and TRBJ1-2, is NAGVMQNPRHLVRRRGQEARLRCSPMKGHSHVYWYRQLPEEGLKFMVYLQKENIIDESGMPKERFSAEFPKEGPSILRIQQVVRGDSAAYFCASSPAGGGYTFGSGTRLTVV.

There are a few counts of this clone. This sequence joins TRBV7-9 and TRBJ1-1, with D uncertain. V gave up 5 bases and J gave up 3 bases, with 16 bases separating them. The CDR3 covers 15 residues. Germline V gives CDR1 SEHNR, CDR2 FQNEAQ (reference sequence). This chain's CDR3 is CASSPQEAADTEAFF. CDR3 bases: TGTGCCAGCAGCCCCCAGGAAGCCGCTGACACTGAAGCTTTCTTT.